Listed below are T cell receptor beta chains from one sample, sequenced in a study of blood T cell repertoires in COVID-19. Clones were sequenced by immunoSEQ multiplex PCR, and TCRdb holds only the in-frame ones, with some missing. The sample lists 250,000 to 300,000 clones; more than 85% were seen once. Material: peripheral blood. These receptors originate from a woman in her thirties with COVID-19, enrolled during active disease. CDR3s include the opening cysteine and the closing phenylalanine or tryptophan. Each record gives: J gene, V gene, CDR3 protein.

j_call: TRBJ2-7; v_call: TRBV18; cdr3_aa: CASSPRTGAIYEQYF
j_call: TRBJ2-1; v_call: TRBV27; cdr3_aa: CASSLTRAGDDSYNEQFF
j_call: TRBJ2-3; v_call: TRBV19; cdr3_aa: CASSTTGGTDTQYF
j_call: TRBJ2-3; v_call: TRBV3-1/TRBV3-2; cdr3_aa: CASSQDRGWGTDTQYF
j_call: TRBJ1-1; v_call: TRBV6-2/TRBV6-3; cdr3_aa: CASSYPGTGGTEAFF
j_call: TRBJ2-2; v_call: TRBV5-1; cdr3_aa: CASSEFDRLTGELFF
j_call: TRBJ2-1; v_call: TRBV24-1; cdr3_aa: CATRSGAEGNEQFF
j_call: TRBJ2-5; v_call: TRBV5-1; cdr3_aa: CASSFSRETQYF
j_call: TRBJ2-5; v_call: TRBV4-1; cdr3_aa: CASSQSDREETQYF
j_call: TRBJ1-1; v_call: TRBV6-5; cdr3_aa: CASSSTGTEAFF
j_call: TRBJ2-1; v_call: TRBV27; cdr3_aa: CASSGGWSLGVHEQFF
j_call: TRBJ1-1; v_call: TRBV28; cdr3_aa: CASSSDRDHTEAFF
j_call: TRBJ2-3; v_call: TRBV7-3; cdr3_aa: CASSLIGSKGGDTQYF
j_call: TRBJ1-2; v_call: TRBV19; cdr3_aa: CASSIAGTTGLGGYTF
j_call: TRBJ1-5; v_call: TRBV19; cdr3_aa: CASSAYRDTNQPQHF
j_call: TRBJ1-2; v_call: TRBV6-5; cdr3_aa: CASSALQDYGYTF
j_call: TRBJ2-3; v_call: TRBV6-1; cdr3_aa: CASSVGTSGSSDTQYF
j_call: TRBJ1-2; v_call: TRBV7-6; cdr3_aa: CASSLTQGNYGYTF
j_call: TRBJ2-1; v_call: TRBV21-1; cdr3_aa: CASSKSGRDNEQFF
j_call: TRBJ2-2; v_call: TRBV10-3; cdr3_aa: CAISASGNVGTGELFF
j_call: TRBJ1-1; v_call: TRBV27; cdr3_aa: CASRYHRGNTEAFF
j_call: TRBJ1-2; v_call: TRBV27; cdr3_aa: CASSLGSRNYGYTF
j_call: TRBJ2-7; v_call: TRBV6-5; cdr3_aa: CATRVRVPSYEQYF
j_call: TRBJ1-1; v_call: TRBV14; cdr3_aa: CASSQDWTMNTEAFF
j_call: TRBJ1-6; v_call: TRBV30; cdr3_aa: CGMGGTNSPLHF
j_call: TRBJ1-2; v_call: TRBV30; cdr3_aa: CAWSQRAGGYGYTF
j_call: TRBJ1-1; v_call: TRBV2; cdr3_aa: CASSAPSVRSTEAFF
j_call: TRBJ1-1; v_call: TRBV7-6; cdr3_aa: CASSPQGGFYTEAFF
j_call: TRBJ2-1; v_call: TRBV7-2; cdr3_aa: CASSLASGLAHEQFF
j_call: TRBJ2-7; v_call: TRBV29-1; cdr3_aa: CSVEDLGGEQYF
j_call: TRBJ1-5; v_call: TRBV15; cdr3_aa: CATSSDREVNQPQHF
j_call: TRBJ2-7; v_call: TRBV7-9; cdr3_aa: CASSPGQVRDEQYF
j_call: TRBJ1-2; v_call: TRBV30; cdr3_aa: CAWSVSGYGYTF
j_call: TRBJ2-7; v_call: TRBV15; cdr3_aa: CATSRTGFSEQYF
j_call: TRBJ1-1; v_call: TRBV4-1; cdr3_aa: CASSQVDSFVWSTEAFF
j_call: TRBJ2-7; v_call: TRBV11-3; cdr3_aa: CASSLTGQFPYEQYF
j_call: TRBJ1-6; v_call: TRBV27; cdr3_aa: CASSSTGVNSPLHF
j_call: TRBJ2-3; v_call: TRBV5-8; cdr3_aa: CASSLQGRSTDTQYF
j_call: TRBJ1-1; v_call: TRBV27; cdr3_aa: CASSPFGTGSTEAFF
j_call: TRBJ2-1; v_call: TRBV27; cdr3_aa: CASSLPRGLAYNEQFF
j_call: TRBJ2-1; v_call: TRBV24-1; cdr3_aa: CATSDPGRANEQFF
j_call: TRBJ2-7; v_call: TRBV30; cdr3_aa: CACLLLDEQYF
j_call: TRBJ1-5; v_call: TRBV6-5; cdr3_aa: CASSSDREGQPQHF
j_call: TRBJ1-3; v_call: TRBV5-1; cdr3_aa: CASSADRVSGNTIYF
j_call: TRBJ2-1; v_call: TRBV9; cdr3_aa: CASSGLSGHSYNEQFF
j_call: TRBJ2-2; v_call: TRBV2; cdr3_aa: CASSWGGYTGELFF
j_call: TRBJ1-3; v_call: TRBV29-1; cdr3_aa: CSVEDRQNTIYF
j_call: TRBJ2-7; v_call: TRBV9; cdr3_aa: CASSVDFAGTYEQYF
j_call: TRBJ2-3; v_call: TRBV19; cdr3_aa: CASSTPGRGSTDTQYF
j_call: TRBJ1-5; v_call: TRBV30; cdr3_aa: CAWGTENQPQHF
j_call: TRBJ1-1; v_call: TRBV6-5; cdr3_aa: CASSYSWTGGSTEAFF
j_call: TRBJ2-1; v_call: TRBV18; cdr3_aa: CASSGFDSGVYNEQFF
j_call: TRBJ1-5; v_call: TRBV27; cdr3_aa: CASSTQGAWSNQPQHF
j_call: TRBJ1-1; v_call: TRBV9; cdr3_aa: CASSVLANTEAFF
j_call: TRBJ2-2; v_call: TRBV10-1; cdr3_aa: CASSGLVPGELFF
j_call: TRBJ2-7; v_call: TRBV30; cdr3_aa: CAWSAGTGYHEQYF
j_call: TRBJ2-2; v_call: TRBV14; cdr3_aa: CASSQDRREGRTGELFF
j_call: TRBJ1-6; v_call: TRBV27; cdr3_aa: CASSVQGGPGSPLHF